What follows are 7 T cell receptor beta chains derived from one specimen sequenced in a study of blood T cell repertoires in COVID-19. Measured with immunoSEQ multiplex PCR; TCRdb has only the in-frame clones, and not every one. Of 130,000 to 150,000 clones in the sample, 84% were seen once. Specimen: peripheral blood. Receptor source: a human donor in a cohort sampled during active COVID-19.

The chain joins TRBV10-3 to TRBJ1-2; tentatively, D is TRBD1 (5 bases). The CDR3 spans 14 residues. The germline CDR1 and CDR2 sequences are ENHRY and SYGVKD. The V gene lost 6 bases and the J gene lost 6 bases, with 17 bases spanning the gap. The chain's CDR3 is CAIRDAVRGDGYTF. The CDR3 DNA sequence: TGTGCCATCAGGGACGCTGTCCGGGGGGATGGCTACACCTTC.

V and J are TRBV4-1 and TRBJ1-1, with D unresolved. CDR1 MGHRA and CDR2 YSYEKL come from the germline V gene. V was shortened by 0 bases and J by 11 bases, with 13 bases between the two germline ends. This CDR3 is 13 amino acids long. The CDR3 reads CASSQDSGRRAFF. CDR3 coding DNA: TGCGCCAGCAGCCAAGATTCGGGTAGGAGGGCTTTCTTT.

Only one count was recorded for this clone. The chain has TRBV20-1 and TRBJ2-7, with a tentative D call TRBD1 (6 bases). Germline assignment: CDR1 DFQATT and CDR2 SNEGSKA (reference sequence). V gave up 3 bases and J gave up 0 bases, with 18 bases separating them. This CDR3 has 16 amino acids. CDR3 nucleotide sequence: TGCAGTGCTAGTATCTGGGGGCAAAGAGCCTCCTACGAGCAGTACTTC. Its protein product is CSASIWGQRASYEQYF.

The sample holds one count of this clone. The chain recombines TRBV6-6 with TRBJ1-1, with 7 bases that match TRBD1. The CDR3 consists of 14 residues. The germline V gene encodes CDR1 MNHNY and CDR2 SVGAGI (reference sequence). With V trimmed by 7 bases and J by 0 bases, 5 bases remained unmatched. This chain's CDR3 is CASTLQGMNTEAFF. CDR3 DNA: TGTGCCAGCACCCTACAGGGGATGAACACTGAAGCTTTCTTT.

This CDR3 reads CASSLTDLQETQYF. The CDR3 DNA is TGTGCCAGCAGCTTAACGGACTTACAAGAGACCCAGTACTTC. The chain has TRBV11-2 and TRBJ2-5, with a weak D call TRBD2 (5 bases). From germline, CDR1 is SGHAT and CDR2 FQNNGV. This CDR3 comprises 14 residues. Between the trimmed V and J ends, which lost 2 bases and 2 bases, there was a span of 9 bases.

The V and J genes are TRBV30 and TRBJ1-5; D perhaps matches TRBD1 (5 bases). The CDR3 has 17 residues. Looked up from germline, CDR1 is GTSNPN and CDR2 is SVGIG (reference sequence). Trimming took off 0 bases at V and 0 bases at J, with 15 bases between the two ends. The CDR3 is CAWSVSRDSYSNQPQHF. CDR3 in DNA: TGTGCCTGGAGTGTATCAAGGGACTCTTATAGCAATCAGCCCCAGCATTTT.

The chain has TRBV6-6 and TRBJ1-5, with D unclear. Germline CDR1 is MNHNY and CDR2 is SVGAGI (reference sequence). The CDR3 has 15 amino acids. V was trimmed by 1 base and J by 1 base, leaving 8 bases between them. The CDR3: CASSYWGESNQPQHF. CDR3 sequence (DNA): TGTGCCAGCAGTTACTGGGGAGAGAGCAATCAGCCCCAGCATTTT.